This record looks at one T cell receptor beta chain sequence and its context. Antigen unknown. Only in-frame clones appear in the TCRdb table, and some are missing; sequencing was by immunoSEQ multiplex PCR. Seen here are around 140,000 clones, 93% observed once, and the top ten hold 5.4%. The CDR3 is made up of 14 amino acids. V lost 8 bases and J 7 bases, leaving 18 bases between the germline ends. The germline V gene has CDR1 MNHNY and CDR2 SVGAGI (reference sequence). This sample is drawn from a study of T cell responses to AZD1222 COVID-19 vaccine. Study-level information: Investigators merged groups given second doses at roughly 4 or roughly 12 weeks. Study-wide results and caveats: Repertoires in all cases were sampled only once the peak T cell response had passed.

The receptor was derived from an adult in good health. The rearrangement links TRBV6-6 to TRBJ1-5, with D possibly matching TRBD1 (6 bases). This specimen was peripheral blood, taken on day 0 of AZD1222 vaccination. The CDR3 loop reads CASLPGGGKQPQHF. The CDR3 coding sequence is TGTGCCAGCCTCCCGGGGGGCGGTAAGCAGCCCCAGCATTTT.